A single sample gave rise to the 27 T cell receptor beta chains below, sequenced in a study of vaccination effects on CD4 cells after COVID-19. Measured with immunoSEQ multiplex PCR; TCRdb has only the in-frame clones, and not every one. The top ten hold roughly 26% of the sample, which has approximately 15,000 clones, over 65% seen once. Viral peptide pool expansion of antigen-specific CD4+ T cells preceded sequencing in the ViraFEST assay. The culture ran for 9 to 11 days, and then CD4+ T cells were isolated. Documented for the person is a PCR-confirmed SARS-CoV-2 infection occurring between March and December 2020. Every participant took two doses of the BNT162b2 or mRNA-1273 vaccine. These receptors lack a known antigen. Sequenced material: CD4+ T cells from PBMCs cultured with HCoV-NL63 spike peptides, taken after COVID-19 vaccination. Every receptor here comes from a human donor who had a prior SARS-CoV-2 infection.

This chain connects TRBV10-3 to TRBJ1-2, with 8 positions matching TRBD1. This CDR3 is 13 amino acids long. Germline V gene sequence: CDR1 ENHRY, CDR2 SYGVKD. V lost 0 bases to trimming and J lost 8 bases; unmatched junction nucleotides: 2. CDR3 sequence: CAISESGDRGYTF. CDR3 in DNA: TGTGCCATCAGTGAGTCCGGGGACAGGGGCTACACCTTC.

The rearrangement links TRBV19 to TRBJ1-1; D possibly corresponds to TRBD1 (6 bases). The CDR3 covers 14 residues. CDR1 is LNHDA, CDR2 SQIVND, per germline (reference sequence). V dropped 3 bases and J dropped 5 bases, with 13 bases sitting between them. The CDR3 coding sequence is TGTGCCAGTAGTATTGGTCTAGGGGGAACTGAAGCTTTCTTT. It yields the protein CASSIGLGGTEAFF.

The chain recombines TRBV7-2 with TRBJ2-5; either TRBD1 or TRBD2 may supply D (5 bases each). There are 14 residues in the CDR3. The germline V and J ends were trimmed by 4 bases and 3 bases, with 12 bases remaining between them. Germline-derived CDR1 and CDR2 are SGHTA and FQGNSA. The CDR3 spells CASSSLMGEETQYF. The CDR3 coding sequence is TGTGCCAGCAGCTCCCTGATGGGGGAAGAGACCCAGTACTTC.

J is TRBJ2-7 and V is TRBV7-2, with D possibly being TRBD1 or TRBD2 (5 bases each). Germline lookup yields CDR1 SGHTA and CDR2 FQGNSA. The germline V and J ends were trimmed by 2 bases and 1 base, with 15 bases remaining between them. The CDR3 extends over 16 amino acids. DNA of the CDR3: TGTGCCAGCAGCTTATTTGGGTTGGGGGTTTCCTACGAGCAGTACTTC. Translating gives CASSLFGLGVSYEQYF.

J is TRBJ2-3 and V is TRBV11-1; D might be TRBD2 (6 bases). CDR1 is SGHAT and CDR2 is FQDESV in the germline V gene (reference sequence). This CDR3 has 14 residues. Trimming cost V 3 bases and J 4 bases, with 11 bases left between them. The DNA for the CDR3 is TGTGCCAGCAGCTTGGGGGGTAGGGCAGATACGCAGTATTTT. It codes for CASSLGGRADTQYF.

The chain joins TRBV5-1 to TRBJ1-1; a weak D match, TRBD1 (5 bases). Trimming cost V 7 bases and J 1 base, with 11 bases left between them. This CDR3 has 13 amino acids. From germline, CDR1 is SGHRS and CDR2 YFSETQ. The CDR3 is CASGIGQNTEAFF. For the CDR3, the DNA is TGCGCCAGCGGGATTGGACAGAACACTGAAGCTTTCTTT.

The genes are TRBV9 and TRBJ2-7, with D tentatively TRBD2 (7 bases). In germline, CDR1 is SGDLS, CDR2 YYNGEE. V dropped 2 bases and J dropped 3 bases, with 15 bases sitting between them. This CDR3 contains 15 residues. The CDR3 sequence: CASSVGGPANYEQYF. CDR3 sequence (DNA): TGTGCCAGCAGCGTCGGGGGGCCGGCGAACTACGAGCAGTACTTC.

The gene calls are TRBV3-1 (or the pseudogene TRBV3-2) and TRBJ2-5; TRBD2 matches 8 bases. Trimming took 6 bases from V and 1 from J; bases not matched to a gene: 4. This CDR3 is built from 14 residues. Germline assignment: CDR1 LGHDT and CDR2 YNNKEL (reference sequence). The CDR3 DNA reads TGTGCCAGCAGGGTACTAGCGGCCCAAGAGACCCAGTACTTC. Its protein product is CASRVLAAQETQYF.

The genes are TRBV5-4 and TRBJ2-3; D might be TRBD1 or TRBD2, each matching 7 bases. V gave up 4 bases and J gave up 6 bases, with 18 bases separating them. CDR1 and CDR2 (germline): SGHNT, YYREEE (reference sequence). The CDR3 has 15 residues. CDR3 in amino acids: CASSPTQGGADTQYF. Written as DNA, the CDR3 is TGTGCCAGCAGCCCAACTCAGGGGGGGGCGGATACGCAGTATTTT.

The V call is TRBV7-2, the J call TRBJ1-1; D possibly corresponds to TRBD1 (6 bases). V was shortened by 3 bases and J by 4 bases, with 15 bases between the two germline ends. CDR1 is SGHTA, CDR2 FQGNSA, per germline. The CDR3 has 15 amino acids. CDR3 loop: CASSFTGGLVTEAFF. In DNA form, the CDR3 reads TGTGCCAGCAGCTTTACGGGGGGCCTGGTCACTGAAGCTTTCTTT.

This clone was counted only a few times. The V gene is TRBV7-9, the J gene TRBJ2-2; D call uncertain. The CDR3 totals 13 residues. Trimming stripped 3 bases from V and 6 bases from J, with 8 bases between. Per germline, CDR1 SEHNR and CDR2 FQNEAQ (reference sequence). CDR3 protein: CASSLRSAGELFF. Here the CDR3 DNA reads TGTGCCAGCAGCTTGAGGTCGGCCGGGGAGCTGTTTTTT.

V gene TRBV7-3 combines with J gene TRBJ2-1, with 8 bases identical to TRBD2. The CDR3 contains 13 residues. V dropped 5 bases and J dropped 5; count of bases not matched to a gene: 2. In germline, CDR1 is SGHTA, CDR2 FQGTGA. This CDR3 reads CASSAGGHNEQFF. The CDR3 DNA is TGTGCCAGCAGCGCGGGGGGCCACAATGAGCAGTTCTTC.

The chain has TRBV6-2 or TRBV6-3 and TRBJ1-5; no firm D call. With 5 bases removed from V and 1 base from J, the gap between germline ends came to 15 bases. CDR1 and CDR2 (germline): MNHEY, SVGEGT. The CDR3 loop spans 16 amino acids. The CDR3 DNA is TGTGCCAGCAGTGATTCGTTCCCCCCCAGCAATCAGCCCCAGCATTTT. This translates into CASSDSFPPSNQPQHF.

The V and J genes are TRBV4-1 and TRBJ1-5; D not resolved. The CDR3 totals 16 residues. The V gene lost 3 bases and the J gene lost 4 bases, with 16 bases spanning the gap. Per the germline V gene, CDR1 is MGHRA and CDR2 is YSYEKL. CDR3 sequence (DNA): TGCGCCAGCAGCCACCGATACATGGACGGGAATCAGCCCCAGCATTTT. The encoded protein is CASSHRYMDGNQPQHF.

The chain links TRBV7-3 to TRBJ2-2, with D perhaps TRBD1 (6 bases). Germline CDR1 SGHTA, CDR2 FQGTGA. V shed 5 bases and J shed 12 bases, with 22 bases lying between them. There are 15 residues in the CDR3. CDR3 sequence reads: CASSPGDTMYGKLFF. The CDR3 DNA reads TGTGCCAGCAGCCCAGGGGACACAATGTATGGGAAGCTGTTTTTT.

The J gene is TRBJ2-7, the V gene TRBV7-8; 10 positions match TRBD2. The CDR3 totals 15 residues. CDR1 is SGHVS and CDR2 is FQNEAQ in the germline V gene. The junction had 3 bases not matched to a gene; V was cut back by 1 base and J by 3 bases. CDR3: CASSLGTSGFYEQYF. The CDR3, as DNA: TGTGCCAGCAGCTTAGGGACTAGCGGCTTCTACGAGCAGTACTTC.

CDR3 nucleotide sequence: TGTGCCAGCAGCCCCCAAGCTAGCGGAGGAGAGACCCAGTACTTC. Its protein product is CASSPQASGGETQYF. The V and J genes are TRBV7-2 and TRBJ2-5, with 7 bases lining up with TRBD2. CDR1 SGHTA and CDR2 FQGNSA come from the germline V gene. The CDR3 consists of 15 residues. The V and J ends lost 5 bases and 4 bases, in that order; junction bases with no gene match: 10.

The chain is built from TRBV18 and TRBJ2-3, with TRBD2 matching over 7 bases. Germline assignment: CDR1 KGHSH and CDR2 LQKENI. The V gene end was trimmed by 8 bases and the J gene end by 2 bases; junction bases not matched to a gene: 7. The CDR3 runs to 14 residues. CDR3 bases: TGTGCCAGCGGATCGACTAGCAACACAGATACGCAGTATTTT. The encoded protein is CASGSTSNTDTQYF. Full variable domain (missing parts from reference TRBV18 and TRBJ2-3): NAGVMQNPRHLVRRRGQEARLRCSPMKGHSHVYWYRQLPEEGLKFMVYLQKENIIDESGMPKERFSAEFPKEGPSILRIQQVVRGDSAAYFCASGSTSNTDTQYFGPGTRLTVL.

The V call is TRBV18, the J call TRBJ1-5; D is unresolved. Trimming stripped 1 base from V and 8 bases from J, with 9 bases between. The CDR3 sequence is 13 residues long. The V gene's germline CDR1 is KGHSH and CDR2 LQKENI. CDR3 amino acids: CASSPLRGEPQHF. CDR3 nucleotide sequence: TGTGCCAGCTCACCACTGCGGGGAGAGCCCCAGCATTTT.

As DNA, the CDR3 is TGTGCCAGCAGCCCGGGACTAGCAATCCAGGATACGCAGTATTTT. Its protein product is CASSPGLAIQDTQYF. The gene calls are TRBV6-5 and TRBJ2-3; 9 bases are shared with TRBD2. Germline CDR1 and CDR2: MNHEY and SVGAGI. Trimming at V came to 6 bases and at J to 6 bases, leaving 10 bases not matched to a gene. The CDR3 is made up of 15 amino acids.

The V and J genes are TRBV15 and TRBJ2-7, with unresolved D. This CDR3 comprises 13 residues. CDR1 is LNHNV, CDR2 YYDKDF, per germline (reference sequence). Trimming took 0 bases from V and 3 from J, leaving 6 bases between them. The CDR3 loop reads CATSREGRYEQYF. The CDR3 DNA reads TGTGCCACCAGCAGAGAGGGCCGCTACGAGCAGTACTTC.

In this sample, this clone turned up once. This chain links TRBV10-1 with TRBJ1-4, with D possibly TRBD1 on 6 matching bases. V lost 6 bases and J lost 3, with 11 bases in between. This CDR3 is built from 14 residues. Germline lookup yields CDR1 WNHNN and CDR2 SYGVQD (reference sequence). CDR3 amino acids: CASSPGHPNEKLFF. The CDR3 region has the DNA TGCGCCAGCAGCCCGGGACACCCTAATGAAAAACTGTTTTTT.

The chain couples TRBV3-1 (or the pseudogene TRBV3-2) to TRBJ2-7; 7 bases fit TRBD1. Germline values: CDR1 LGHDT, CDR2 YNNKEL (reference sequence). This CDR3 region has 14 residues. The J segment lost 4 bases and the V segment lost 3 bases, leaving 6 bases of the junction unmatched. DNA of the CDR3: TGTGCCAGCAGCCAGAGGGGGCCGAGGTACGAGCAGTACTTC. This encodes CASSQRGPRYEQYF.

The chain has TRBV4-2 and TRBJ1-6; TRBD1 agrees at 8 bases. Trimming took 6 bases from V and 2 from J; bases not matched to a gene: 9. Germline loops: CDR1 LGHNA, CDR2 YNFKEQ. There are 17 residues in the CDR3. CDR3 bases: TGTGCCAGCAGTGGCGGACAGGGAAGCACCTATAATTCACCCCTCCACTTT. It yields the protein CASSGGQGSTYNSPLHF.

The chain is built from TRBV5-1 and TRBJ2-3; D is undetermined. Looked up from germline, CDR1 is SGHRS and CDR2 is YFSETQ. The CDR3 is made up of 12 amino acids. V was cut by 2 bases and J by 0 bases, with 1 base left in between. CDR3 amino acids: CASSLSTDTQYF. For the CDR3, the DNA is TGCGCCAGCAGCTTAAGCACAGATACGCAGTATTTT. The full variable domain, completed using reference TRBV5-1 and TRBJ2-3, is KAGVTQTPRYLIKTRGQQVTLSCSPISGHRSVSWYQQTPGQGLQFLFEYFSETQRNKGNFPGRFSGRQFSNSRSEMNVSTLELGDSALYLCASSLSTDTQYFGPGTRLTVL.

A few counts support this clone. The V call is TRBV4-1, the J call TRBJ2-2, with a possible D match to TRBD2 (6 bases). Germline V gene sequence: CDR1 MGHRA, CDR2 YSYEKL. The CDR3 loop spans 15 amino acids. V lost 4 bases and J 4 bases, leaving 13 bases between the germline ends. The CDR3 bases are TGCGCCAGCAGCCCGAGGGAGGTCTCCACCGGGGAGCTGTTTTTT. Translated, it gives CASSPREVSTGELFF.

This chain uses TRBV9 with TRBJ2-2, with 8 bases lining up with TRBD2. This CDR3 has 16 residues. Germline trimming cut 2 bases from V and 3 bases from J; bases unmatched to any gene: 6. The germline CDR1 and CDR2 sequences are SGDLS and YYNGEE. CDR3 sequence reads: CASSVTSGLHTGELFF. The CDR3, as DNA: TGTGCCAGCAGCGTCACTAGCGGTTTACACACCGGGGAGCTGTTTTTT.